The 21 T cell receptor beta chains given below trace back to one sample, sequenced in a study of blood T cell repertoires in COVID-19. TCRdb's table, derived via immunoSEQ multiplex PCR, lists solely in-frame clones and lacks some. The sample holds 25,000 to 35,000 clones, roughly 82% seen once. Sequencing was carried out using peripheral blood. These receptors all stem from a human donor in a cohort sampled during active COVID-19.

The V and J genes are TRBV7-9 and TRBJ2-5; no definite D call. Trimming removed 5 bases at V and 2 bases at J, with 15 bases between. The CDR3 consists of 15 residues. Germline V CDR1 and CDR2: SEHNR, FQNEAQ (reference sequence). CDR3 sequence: CASSRPRSSQETQYF. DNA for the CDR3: TGTGCCAGCAGCCGCCCTAGATCGAGTCAAGAGACCCAGTACTTC.

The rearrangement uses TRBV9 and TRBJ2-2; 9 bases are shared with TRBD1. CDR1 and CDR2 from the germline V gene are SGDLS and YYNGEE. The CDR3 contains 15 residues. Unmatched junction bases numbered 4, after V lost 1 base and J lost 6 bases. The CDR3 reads CASSVRTGDAGELFF. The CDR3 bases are TGTGCCAGCAGCGTAAGGACAGGGGACGCCGGGGAGCTGTTTTTT.

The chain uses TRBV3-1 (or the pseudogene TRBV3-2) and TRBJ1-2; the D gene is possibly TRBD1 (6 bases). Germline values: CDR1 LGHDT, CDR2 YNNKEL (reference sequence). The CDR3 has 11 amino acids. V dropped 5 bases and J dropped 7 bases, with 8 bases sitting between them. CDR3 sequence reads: CASSIRGGYTF. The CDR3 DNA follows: TGTGCCAGCAGCATCAGGGGTGGCTACACCTTC.

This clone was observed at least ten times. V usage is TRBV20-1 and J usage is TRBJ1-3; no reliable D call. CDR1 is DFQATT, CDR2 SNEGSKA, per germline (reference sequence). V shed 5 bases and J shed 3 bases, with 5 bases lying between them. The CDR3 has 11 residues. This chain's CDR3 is CSALGGNTIYF. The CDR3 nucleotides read TGCAGTGCTCTAGGTGGAAACACCATATATTTT.

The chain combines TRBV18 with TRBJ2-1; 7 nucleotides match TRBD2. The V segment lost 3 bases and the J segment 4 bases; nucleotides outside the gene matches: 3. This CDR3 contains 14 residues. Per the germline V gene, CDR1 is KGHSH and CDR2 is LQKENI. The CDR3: CASSPWGLYNEQFF. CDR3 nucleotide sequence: TGTGCCAGCTCACCCTGGGGACTATACAATGAGCAGTTCTTC.

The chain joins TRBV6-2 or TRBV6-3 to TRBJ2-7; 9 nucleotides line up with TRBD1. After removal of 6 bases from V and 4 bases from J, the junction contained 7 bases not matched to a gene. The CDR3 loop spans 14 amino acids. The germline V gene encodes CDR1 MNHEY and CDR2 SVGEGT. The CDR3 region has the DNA TGTGCCAGCAGCTTACAGGGGGCCGAGTACGAGCAGTACTTC. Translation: CASSLQGAEYEQYF.

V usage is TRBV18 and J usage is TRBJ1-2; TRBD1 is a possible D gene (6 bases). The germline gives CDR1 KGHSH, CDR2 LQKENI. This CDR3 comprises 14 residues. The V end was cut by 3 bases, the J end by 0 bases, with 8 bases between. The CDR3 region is CASSPQGTNYGYTF. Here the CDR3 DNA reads TGTGCCAGCTCACCTCAGGGGACTAACTATGGCTACACCTTC.

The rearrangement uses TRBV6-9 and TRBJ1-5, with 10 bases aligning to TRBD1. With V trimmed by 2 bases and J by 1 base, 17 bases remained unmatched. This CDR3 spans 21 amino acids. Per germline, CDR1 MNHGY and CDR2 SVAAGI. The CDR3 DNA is TGTGCCAGCAGTTATGAAGGGACAGGGGTTCGGGAAGACTCCAGCAATCAGCCCCAGCATTTT. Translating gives CASSYEGTGVREDSSNQPQHF.

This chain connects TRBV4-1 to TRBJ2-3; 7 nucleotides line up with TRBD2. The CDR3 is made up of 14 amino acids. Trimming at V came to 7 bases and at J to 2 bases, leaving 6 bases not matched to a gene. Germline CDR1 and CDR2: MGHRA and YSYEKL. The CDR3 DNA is TGCGCCAGCACGGCGGGGGACTACACAGATACGCAGTATTTT. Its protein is CASTAGDYTDTQYF.

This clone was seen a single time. CDR3 sequence: CASSPPGAGQAKNIQYF. The CDR3, as DNA: TGTGCCAGCTCACCACCGGGGGCAGGCCAAGCCAAAAACATTCAGTACTTC. J is TRBJ2-4 and V is TRBV18, with a tentative D call TRBD1 (6 bases). The CDR3 has 17 amino acids. Germline assignment: CDR1 KGHSH and CDR2 LQKENI. Trimming shortened V by 0 bases and J by 0 bases, and 12 bases separated the two germline ends.

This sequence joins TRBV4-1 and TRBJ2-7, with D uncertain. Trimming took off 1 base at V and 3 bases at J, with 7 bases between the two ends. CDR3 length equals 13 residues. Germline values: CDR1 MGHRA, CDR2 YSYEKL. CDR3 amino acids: CASSQVASYEQYF. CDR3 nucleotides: TGCGCCAGCAGCCAAGTAGCCAGCTACGAGCAGTACTTC.

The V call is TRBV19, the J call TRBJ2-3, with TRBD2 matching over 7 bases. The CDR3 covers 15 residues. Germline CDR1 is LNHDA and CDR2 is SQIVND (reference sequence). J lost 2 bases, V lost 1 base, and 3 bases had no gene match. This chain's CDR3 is CASSIGTSATDTQYF. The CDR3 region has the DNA TGTGCCAGTAGTATAGGTACTAGCGCCACAGATACGCAGTATTTT.

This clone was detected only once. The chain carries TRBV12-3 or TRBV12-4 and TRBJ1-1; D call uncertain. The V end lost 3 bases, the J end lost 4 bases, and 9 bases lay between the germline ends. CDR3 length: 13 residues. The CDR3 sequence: CASSLHEGTEAFF. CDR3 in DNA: TGTGCCAGCAGTTTGCACGAGGGCACTGAAGCTTTCTTT.

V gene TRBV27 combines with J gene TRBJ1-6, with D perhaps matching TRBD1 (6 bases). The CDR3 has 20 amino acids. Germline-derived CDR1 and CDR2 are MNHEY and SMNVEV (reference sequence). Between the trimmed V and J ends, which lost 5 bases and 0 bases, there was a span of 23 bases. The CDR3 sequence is CASSPLRQATRSSYNSPLHF. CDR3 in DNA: TGTGCCAGCAGTCCCCTCCGACAGGCCACTCGGAGCTCCTATAATTCACCCCTCCACTTT.

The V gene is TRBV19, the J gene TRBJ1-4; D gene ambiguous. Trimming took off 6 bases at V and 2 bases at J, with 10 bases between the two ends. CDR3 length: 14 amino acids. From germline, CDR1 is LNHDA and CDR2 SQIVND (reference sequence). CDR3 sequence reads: CASRRTGTNEKLFF. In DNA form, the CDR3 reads TGTGCCAGTAGGCGAACGGGGACTAATGAAAAACTGTTTTTT. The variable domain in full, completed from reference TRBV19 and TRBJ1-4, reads DGGITQSPKYLFRKEGQNVTLSCEQNLNHDAMYWYRQDPGQGLRLIYYSQIVNDFQKGDIAEGYSVSREKKESFPLTVTSAQKNPTAFYLCASRRTGTNEKLFFGSGTQLSVL.

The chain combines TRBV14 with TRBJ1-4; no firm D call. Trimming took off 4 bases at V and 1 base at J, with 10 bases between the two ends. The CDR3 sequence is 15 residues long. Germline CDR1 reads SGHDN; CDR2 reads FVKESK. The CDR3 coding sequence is TGTGCCAGCAGCCCCCAGCGTGGAACTAATGAAAAACTGTTTTTT. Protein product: CASSPQRGTNEKLFF.

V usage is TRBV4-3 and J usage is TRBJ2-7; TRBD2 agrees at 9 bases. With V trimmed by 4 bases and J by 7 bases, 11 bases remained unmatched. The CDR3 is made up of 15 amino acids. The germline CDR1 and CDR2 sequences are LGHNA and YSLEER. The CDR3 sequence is CASSRFSGGSGEQYF. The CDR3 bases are TGCGCCAGCAGCCGGTTTAGCGGGGGCTCGGGGGAGCAGTACTTC.

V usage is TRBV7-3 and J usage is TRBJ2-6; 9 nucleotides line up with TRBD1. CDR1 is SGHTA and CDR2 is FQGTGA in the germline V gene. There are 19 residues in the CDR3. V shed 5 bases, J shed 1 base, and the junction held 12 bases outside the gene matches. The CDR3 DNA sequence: TGTGCCAGCAGCACAGGGGGCGGCAGGGCCGGGTCTGGGGCCAACGTCCTGACTTTC. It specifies CASSTGGGRAGSGANVLTF.

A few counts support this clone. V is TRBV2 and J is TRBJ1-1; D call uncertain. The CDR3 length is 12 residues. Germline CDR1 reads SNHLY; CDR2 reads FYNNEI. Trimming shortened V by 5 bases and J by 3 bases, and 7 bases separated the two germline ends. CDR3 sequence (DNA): TGTGCCAGCAGTACGGGTTACACTGAAGCTTTCTTT. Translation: CASSTGYTEAFF. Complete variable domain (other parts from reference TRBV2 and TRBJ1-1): EPEVTQTPSHQVTQMGQEVILRCVPISNHLYFYWYRQILGQKVEFLVSFYNNEISEKSEIFDDQFSVERPDGSNFTLKIRSTKLEDSAMYFCASSTGYTEAFFGQGTRLTVV.

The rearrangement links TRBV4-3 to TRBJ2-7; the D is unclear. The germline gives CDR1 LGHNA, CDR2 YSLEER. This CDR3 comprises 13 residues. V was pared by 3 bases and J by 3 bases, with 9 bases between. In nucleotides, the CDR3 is TGCGCCAGCAGCCAGTTCCGCAGCTACGAGCAGTACTTC. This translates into CASSQFRSYEQYF.

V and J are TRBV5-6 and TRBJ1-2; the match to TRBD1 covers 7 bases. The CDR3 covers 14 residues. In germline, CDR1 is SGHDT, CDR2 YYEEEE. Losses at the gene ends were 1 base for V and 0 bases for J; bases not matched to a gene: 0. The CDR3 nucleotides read TGTGCCAGCAGCTTGACAGGGGCTAACTATGGCTACACCTTC. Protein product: CASSLTGANYGYTF.